Listed here are 9 T cell receptor beta chains from one sample, sequenced in a study of T-cell reconstitution after alpha-beta-depleted transplantation in children. TCRbeta library preparation incorporated unique molecular identifiers. From the PCR reads, TCRdb called clonotypes with MiXCR, one entry per CDR3 protein. Of about 580,000 distinct CDR3 sequences listed, 23% were seen once; the top ten hold roughly 15%. Source: PBMCs, mostly from graft donor cells, taken 360 days after TCRalphabeta/CD19-depleted stem cell transplant. These receptors came from a boy younger than two who had a stem cell transplant for acute myeloid leukemia, so the T cells may come from the graft donor.

The chain recombines TRBV7-9 with TRBJ2-7; tentative D call: TRBD2 (6 bases). CDR1 and CDR2 (germline): SEHNR, FQNEAQ (reference sequence). V was cut by 5 bases and J by 7 bases, with 15 bases left in between. This CDR3 is 13 amino acids long. The CDR3 DNA is TGTGCCAGCAGCCCAGGACATGGAGGGGAGCAGTACGTC. It yields the protein CASSPGHGGEQYV.

This clonotype came up a few times. This chain connects TRBV27 to TRBJ2-1, with a possible D match to TRBD2 (5 bases). The CDR3 is made up of 14 amino acids. V was trimmed by 6 bases and J by 5 bases, leaving 14 bases between them. Germline V CDR1 and CDR2: MNHEY, SMNVEV (reference sequence). The CDR3 protein is CASRPDFTHNEQFF. Written as DNA, the CDR3 is TGTGCCAGCAGACCGGACTTCACCCACAATGAGCAGTTCTTC.

The V gene is TRBV25-1, the J gene TRBJ2-2; 9 nucleotides line up with TRBD2. The CDR3 has 16 residues. The V and J ends lost 4 bases and 8 bases, in that order; junction bases with no gene match: 11. Germline V gene data show CDR1 as MGHDK and CDR2 as SYGVNS. The chain's CDR3 is CASSVSGGRTRGELFF. The DNA for the CDR3 is TGTGCCAGCAGTGTTAGCGGGGGACGTACAAGAGGGGAGCTGTTTTTT.

This clonotype appeared many times. The chain recombines TRBV4-3 with TRBJ1-2, with D hard to call. The ends were cut back, 4 bases at V and 4 bases at J, with 16 bases in the middle. Germline CDR1 and CDR2: LGHNA and YSLEER. CDR3 size: 15 residues. CDR3 nucleotide sequence: TGCGCCAGCAGCCCAAGACAAGGTTCGCCCTATGGCTACACCTTC. Protein sequence: CASSPRQGSPYGYTF.

This clonotype was seen more than once but under ten times. The CDR3 reads CASSLVRPGVVEQYF. The CDR3 nucleotides are TGTGCCAGCAGCTTAGTGCGGCCAGGGGTGGTCGAGCAGTACTTC. The J gene is TRBJ2-7, the V gene TRBV7-2; D may be TRBD1 (6 bases). Germline-derived CDR1 and CDR2 are SGHTA and FQGNSA. V gave up 1 base and J gave up 6 bases, with 16 bases separating them. The CDR3 totals 15 residues.

This clonotype was seen many times. The chain uses TRBV11-2 and TRBJ2-1, with D perhaps TRBD2 (5 bases). The length of the CDR3 is 15 residues. V lost 7 bases to trimming and J lost 9 bases, with 22 bases between them. The germline gives CDR1 SGHAT, CDR2 FQNNGV. CDR3 sequence (DNA): TGTGCCAGCAAACCGATCCAGGCTGAGGGTGGTGAGCAGTTCTTC. The encoded protein is CASKPIQAEGGEQFF.

The chain couples TRBV20-1 to TRBJ2-7, with D perhaps TRBD1 (6 bases). Per the germline V gene, CDR1 is DFQATT and CDR2 is SNEGSKA (reference sequence). V lost 0 bases and J 4 bases, leaving 7 bases between the germline ends. The CDR3 totals 12 residues. CDR3 loop: CSARDQGYEQYF. CDR3 nucleotide sequence: TGCAGTGCTAGAGATCAGGGGTACGAGCAGTACTTC.

This clonotype was observed many times. The rearrangement joins TRBV12-3 or TRBV12-4 to TRBJ2-3; 8 nucleotides line up with TRBD2. This CDR3 is 14 amino acids long. V lost 5 bases and J lost 4; bases outside the gene matches: 5. The CDR3 nucleotides are TGTGCCAGCAGTCTGGGACTAGATTCAGATACGCAGTATTTT. Its protein is CASSLGLDSDTQYF.

This chain connects TRBV5-1 to TRBJ2-5, with TRBD2 identical over 7 bases. This CDR3 has 20 residues. With V trimmed by 0 bases and J by 2 bases, 19 bases remained unmatched. The V gene's germline CDR1 is SGHRS and CDR2 YFSETQ. The CDR3 region has the DNA TGCGCCAGCAGCTTGGATTATGTGGGACTACTAGCGCTAGATCAAGAGACCCAGTACTTC. Translated, it gives CASSLDYVGLLALDQETQYF. The full variable domain, rest sourced from reference TRBV5-1 and TRBJ2-5, is KAGVTQTPRYLIKTRGQQVTLSCSPISGHRSVSWYQQTPGQGLQFLFEYFSETQRNKGNFPGRFSGRQFSNSRSEMNVSTLELGDSALYLCASSLDYVGLLALDQETQYFGPGTRLLVL.